This T cell receptor (beta chain) is drawn from a study of liver allograft versus peripheral blood T cells. Study details: Comparisons were made between T cell receptor repertoires found in transplanted livers and those circulating in recipients' peripheral blood.

This clonotype is categorized as medium-sized (0.01 to 0.1%). The antigen remains unidentified. Whole-study results and caveats: Peripheral blood reportedly held T cell receptor repertoires that differed from those inside liver allografts.

TCRdb processed the reads anew with MiXCR; each CDR3 protein has one entry. The repertoire consists of around 4,200 distinct CDR3 sequences, with 20% to 25% occurring once and the leading ten covering under 5%. This receptor was identified in a human patient who had a liver transplant. Some of these T cells may belong to the graft donor.

The CDR3 nucleotides are TGTGCCAGCAGCCCGGGACTAGCGGGCTCCTACGAGCAGTACTTC. It specifies CASSPGLAGSYEQYF. This rearrangement joins TRBV5-4 to TRBJ2-7; 12 positions agree with TRBD2. Trimming cost V 4 bases and J 0 bases; bases outside gene matches: 2. The CDR3 runs 15 residues. Per germline, CDR1 SGHNT and CDR2 YYREEE (reference sequence).